This TCR beta chain originates from a study of PD-1 blockade in classical Hodgkin lymphoma. General study findings and limits: CD4+ TCR diversity climbed significantly by C4D1, unlike CD8+ TCR diversity.

Brentuximab vedotin exposure varied among the patients, all of whom had relapsed after autologous stem cell transplantation. This clone was picked up one time. Its antigen remains unidentified. This table comes from immunoSEQ multiplex PCR, and its TCRdb copy is limited to in-frame clones, with some not included. The sample consists of around 30,000 clones, about two thirds of them appearing once. The TCR originated in a human donor with classical Hodgkin lymphoma. The sample was peripheral blood mononuclear cells (PBMCs), taken before the second cycle of nivolumab.

CDR3 nucleotide sequence: TGTGCCAGCAGTGCGGAAGAAAACACCATATATTTT. Translation gives CASSAEENTIYF. V gene TRBV9 combines with J gene TRBJ1-3, with D unresolved. The CDR3 is 12 amino acids. V lost 5 bases, J lost 6 bases, and 9 bases lay in between. Germline CDR1 and CDR2: SGDLS and YYNGEE.